Included here is one TCR beta chain sequence, with context. An end of the junction differs from the germline gene, which may be a read error. This CDR3 contains 14 residues. Per the germline V gene, CDR1 is SEHNR and CDR2 is FQNEAQ (reference sequence). The data are from a study of cytomegalovirus exposure and HLA in healthy donors. A multiplex PCR was run with 60 Vbeta primers and 13 Jbeta primers. Using immunoSEQ multiplex PCR, the repertoire was profiled, and TCRdb retains in-frame clones only, with some absent. This table lists just over 80,000 clones. Specimen: PBMCs. The chain couples TRBV7-9 to TRBJ2-3, with 9 positions matching TRBD2. The TCR was taken from a woman aged 25 to 39 in good health and CMV-seronegative. CDR3: CASSVAGEGDTQYF. The CDR3 nucleotides are TGTGCCAGCAGCGTAGCGGGAGAAGGAGATACGCAGTATTTT.